Each of the 25 T cell receptor beta chains below was sequenced from the same sample in a study of patients and donors after allogeneic stem cell transplantation. TCRdb re-called the RT-PCR reads through MiXCR, storing one row per CDR3 protein. Of 920,000 or so distinct CDR3 sequences listed, approximately 19% are singletons. The specimen sequenced was blood, either unsorted or a sorted T cell fraction (not recorded which). Receptor source: a human donor who was either an allogeneic HSCT recipient or a stem cell or donor lymphocyte infusion donor (not recorded which). It is not recorded whose cells these are; they may come from a transplant donor.

This rearrangement joins TRBV24-1 to TRBJ2-1, with 9 bases lining up with TRBD1. Germline trimming cut 2 bases from V and 4 bases from J; bases unmatched to any gene: 5. This CDR3 is 16 amino acids long. Germline CDR1 and CDR2: KGHDR and SFDVKD. CDR3 in DNA: TGTGCCACCAGTGATTCCGGGACAGGGAAATACAATGAGCAGTTCTTC. It translates to CATSDSGTGKYNEQFF.

This clonotype was counted a few times. This rearrangement joins TRBV20-1 to TRBJ1-1; 10 nucleotides agree with TRBD1. The CDR3 covers 14 residues. Looked up from germline, CDR1 is DFQATT and CDR2 is SNEGSKA (reference sequence). V was clipped by 0 bases and J by 3 bases; unmatched bases: 1. The CDR3 region has the DNA TGCAGTGCTAGAGACGGGACAGGGGACACTGAAGCTTTCTTT. Its translation is CSARDGTGDTEAFF.

The gene calls are TRBV10-3 and TRBJ2-7; 7 bases line up with TRBD1. Germline assignment: CDR1 ENHRY and CDR2 SYGVKD. V was pared by 0 bases and J by 2 bases, with 4 bases of the junction left unmatched. This CDR3 region has 15 residues. In nucleotides, the CDR3 is TGTGCCATCAGTGAGTCTGGGGACAGAACCTACGAGCAGTACTTC. Amino acid sequence: CAISESGDRTYEQYF.

The CDR3 DNA reads TGCAGTGCTAGCGGCAGGGCAAATCAGCCCCAGCATTTT. Its translation is CSASGRANQPQHF. The chain joins TRBV20-1 to TRBJ1-5; tentative D call: TRBD1 (5 bases). The CDR3 loop spans 13 amino acids. Germline V gives CDR1 DFQATT, CDR2 SNEGSKA (reference sequence). V lost 3 bases and J 4 bases, leaving 10 bases between the germline ends.

In its sample, this clonotype was seen a few times. J is TRBJ2-1 and V is TRBV7-9; TRBD2 matches at 11 bases. Germline lookup yields CDR1 SEHNR and CDR2 FQNEAQ (reference sequence). This CDR3 contains 14 residues. V shed 7 bases and J 2 bases; nucleotides not matched to a gene: 1. DNA for the CDR3: TGTGCCAGCACTAGCGGGAGGACCTACAATGAGCAGTTCTTC. Protein: CASTSGRTYNEQFF.

This chain joins TRBV19 and TRBJ2-1, with TRBD1 as a possible D gene (7 bases). The CDR3 is made up of 17 amino acids. Germline V gene sequence: CDR1 LNHDA, CDR2 SQIVND (reference sequence). The V and J ends lost 3 bases and 1 base respectively, with 16 bases between them. The CDR3 spells CASSMAPTGRSYNEQFF. The CDR3 DNA is TGTGCCAGTAGTATGGCCCCGACAGGGAGGTCCTACAATGAGCAGTTCTTC.

This clonotype turned up a few times. The chain joins TRBV10-3 to TRBJ2-7, with a possible D match to TRBD1 (6 bases). The CDR3 consists of 13 residues. Trimming took 2 bases from V and 7 from J, leaving 12 bases between them. The V gene's germline CDR1 is ENHRY and CDR2 SYGVKD. CDR3 amino acids: CAISEPTGIEQYF. CDR3 coding DNA: TGTGCCATCAGTGAGCCCACAGGGATTGAGCAGTACTTC.

This clonotype was observed a few times. J is TRBJ2-7 and V is TRBV7-9, with D uncertain. The CDR3 spans 12 residues. CDR1 is SEHNR, CDR2 FQNEAQ, per germline (reference sequence). For the CDR3, the DNA is TGTGCTACCGAGGTGCGAAACTACGAGCAGTACTTC. Protein product: CATEVRNYEQYF.

This clonotype appeared a few times. The J gene is TRBJ1-1, the V gene TRBV12-3 or TRBV12-4; 9 bases agree with TRBD1. The V and J ends lost 7 bases and 7 bases, in that order; junction bases with no gene match: 7. The CDR3 totals 13 residues. Written as DNA, the CDR3 is TGTGCCAGCACCGTGGACAGGGGCGATGAAGCTTTCTTT. It yields the protein CASTVDRGDEAFF.

This clonotype was recorded a few times. This chain connects TRBV15 to TRBJ2-6; D call uncertain. This CDR3 is built from 15 residues. V shed 0 bases and J shed 4 bases, with 7 bases lying between them. CDR1 is LNHNV, CDR2 YYDKDF, per germline (reference sequence). CDR3 DNA: TGTGCCACCAGCAGAGAGGGTTTCGGGGCCAACGTCCTGACTTTC. Encoded protein: CATSREGFGANVLTF.

This clonotype appeared many times. CDR3: CASSWGLASTGELFF. CDR3 nucleotides: TGCGCCAGCAGCTGGGGACTGGCGAGCACCGGGGAGCTGTTTTTT. V and J are TRBV5-1 and TRBJ2-2, with a possible D match to TRBD2 (6 bases). CDR1 is SGHRS, CDR2 YFSETQ, per germline. CDR3 length: 15 residues. The ends were cut back, 3 bases at V and 4 bases at J, with 13 bases in the middle.

This chain uses TRBV4-1 with TRBJ1-6; TRBD1 might be the D (5 bases). The V end was cut by 0 bases, the J end by 1 base, with 13 bases between. CDR1 MGHRA and CDR2 YSYEKL come from the germline V gene. The CDR3 is 18 residues long. The CDR3 DNA sequence: TGCGCCAGCAGCCAAGATCGGAAAGGGGTATCCTATAATTCACCCCTCCACTTT. Its protein is CASSQDRKGVSYNSPLHF.

The chain recombines TRBV5-5 with TRBJ2-7, with 9 nucleotides matching TRBD2. Germline-derived CDR1 and CDR2 are SGHKS and YYEKEE (reference sequence). V shed 6 bases and J 5 bases; nucleotides not matched to a gene: 15. The CDR3 has 16 amino acids. The CDR3 DNA follows: TGTGCCAGCACCAGGGGGTCCGGACTAGCGACAGACGAGCAGTACTTC. Amino acid sequence: CASTRGSGLATDEQYF. The whole variable domain, remainder taken from reference TRBV5-5 and TRBJ2-7, is DAGVTQSPTHLIKTRGQQVTLRCSPISGHKSVSWYQQVLGQGPQFIFQYYEKEERGRGNFPDRFSARQFPNYSSELNVNALLLGDSALYLCASTRGSGLATDEQYFGPGTRLTVT.

This rearrangement joins TRBV11-3 to TRBJ2-3, with 8 bases identical to TRBD2. The junction had 7 bases not matched to a gene; V was cut back by 3 bases and J by 2 bases. The CDR3 has 16 amino acids. In germline, CDR1 is SGHNT, CDR2 YENEEA. DNA of the CDR3: TGTGCCAGCAGCTTCGCTCTAGCGGGTTTCACAGATACGCAGTATTTT. Translation: CASSFALAGFTDTQYF.

The chain couples TRBV7-9 to TRBJ1-2; TRBD1 matches 7 bases. This CDR3 is 15 amino acids long. Germline CDR1 SEHNR, CDR2 FQNEAQ (reference sequence). V gave up 5 bases and J gave up 1 base; unmatched junction bases: 7. CDR3 DNA sequence: TGTGCCAGCAGCCCACCGGGACAGCATAACTATGGCTACACCTTC. This codes for CASSPPGQHNYGYTF.

This clonotype came up a few times. This rearrangement joins TRBV12-3 or TRBV12-4 to TRBJ2-1; 7 bases fit TRBD1. J gave up 0 bases and V 5 bases, and 7 bases lay outside the gene matches. This CDR3 contains 16 residues. The CDR3 nucleotides are TGTGCCAGCAGTGGATCGACAGGGAGCTCCTACAATGAGCAGTTCTTC. Translating it yields CASSGSTGSSYNEQFF.

This chain uses TRBV7-9 with TRBJ2-5; D unresolved. Trimming shortened V by 0 bases and J by 3 bases, and 8 bases separated the two germline ends. The germline gives CDR1 SEHNR, CDR2 FQNEAQ (reference sequence). This CDR3 is built from 14 residues. CDR3 amino acids: CASSLAELKETQYF. CDR3 nucleotides: TGTGCCAGCAGCTTAGCGGAGCTTAAAGAGACCCAGTACTTC.

The chain joins TRBV5-1 to TRBJ1-2, with 7 bases matching TRBD1. The CDR3 loop spans 15 amino acids. The ends lost 3 bases at V and 2 bases at J; junction bases unmatched: 7. Germline loops: CDR1 SGHRS, CDR2 YFSETQ. The DNA of the CDR3 is TGCGCCAGCAGCTCTTATGAACAGGGGAACTATGGCTACACCTTC. This codes for CASSSYEQGNYGYTF.

This clonotype was seen at least ten times. The rearrangement joins TRBV12-3 or TRBV12-4 to TRBJ1-6; D ambiguous. The CDR3 loop spans 15 amino acids. V was trimmed by 2 bases and J by 10 bases, leaving 15 bases between them. CDR3 in DNA: TGTGCCAGCAGTTTACGGCTAGGTTCGGAGTCACCCCTCCACTTT. This codes for CASSLRLGSESPLHF.

This clonotype was seen at least ten times. The V and J genes are TRBV12-3 or TRBV12-4 and TRBJ2-5, with TRBD1 identical over 8 bases. Trimming removed 4 bases from V and 4 bases from J; junction bases left unmatched: 8. CDR3 size: 15 residues. CDR3 nucleotides: TGTGCCAGCAGTTCTGCAGGGGGCAAAATAGAGACCCAGTACTTC. Its translation is CASSSAGGKIETQYF.

This clonotype was observed a few times. It is unclear where the CDR3 begins or ends on the DNA, so no DNA is shown, and the CDR3 is as TCRdb lists it. The chain has TRBV27 and TRBJ2-7; whether TRBD2, the table's D call, matches the DNA was not checked. Germline CDR1 MNHEY, CDR2 SMNVEV (reference sequence). The CDR3 is 18 residues long, ends included. This chain's CDR3 is CASSSSTPSGRKTYEQYF.

This clonotype was counted at least ten times. The chain uses TRBV6-1 and TRBJ2-7; D remains ambiguous. This CDR3 is built from 15 residues. V lost 6 bases and J 2 bases, leaving 17 bases between the germline ends. Germline lookup yields CDR1 MNHNS and CDR2 SASEGT. The CDR3 sequence: CASRPTGQIPYEQYF. In DNA, the CDR3 is TGTGCCAGCAGACCAACCGGGCAGATACCCTACGAGCAGTACTTC.

There are many counts of this clonotype. This chain joins TRBV12-3 or TRBV12-4 and TRBJ2-1; maybe TRBD1 (5 bases). With 6 bases removed from V and 5 bases from J, the gap between germline ends came to 17 bases. The CDR3 spans 15 residues. The CDR3 loop reads CASRQAGNPHNEQFF. CDR3 DNA sequence: TGTGCCAGCAGGCAGGCAGGGAATCCCCACAATGAGCAGTTCTTC.

A few counts support this clonotype. The V and J genes are TRBV9 and TRBJ1-3; 7 nucleotides align to TRBD1. The CDR3 covers 14 residues. CDR1 SGDLS and CDR2 YYNGEE come from the germline V gene. Germline trimming cut 2 bases from V and 6 bases from J; bases unmatched to any gene: 5. The DNA for the CDR3 is TGTGCCAGCAGCGTTTCAGGGGGGGAAAACACCATATATTTT. As protein: CASSVSGGENTIYF. The full variable domain, completed using reference TRBV9 and TRBJ1-3, is DSGVTQTPKHLITATGQRVTLRCSPRSGDLSVYWYQQSLDQGLQFLIQYYNGEERAKGNILERFSAQQFPDLHSELNLSSLELGDSALYFCASSVSGGENTIYFGEGSWLTVV.

The chain links TRBV6-5 to TRBJ2-1; TRBD1 might be the D (5 bases). The V end lost 2 bases, the J end lost 8 bases, and 13 bases lay between the germline ends. Germline CDR1 MNHEY, CDR2 SVGAGI. This CDR3 region has 14 residues. The CDR3 DNA reads TGTGCCAGCAGTTACCAGGCAGGGATAGATGAGCAGTTCTTC. Translating it yields CASSYQAGIDEQFF.